This T cell receptor (beta chain) comes out of a study of T and B cells in COVID-19 patients. This clonotype was picked up many times. Blood genomic DNA input for TRB amplification was roughly 250-550 ng. TRB rearrangements were amplified by multiplex PCR with BIOMED2 TRB-A/B primers. From the multiplex PCR reads, TCRdb called clonotypes with MiXCR, one entry per CDR3 protein. Among about 13,000 distinct CDR3 sequences listed, around 25% were seen once. This TCR was sampled from a human donor who had recovered from COVID-19. The sequenced sample was blood.

CDR3 residues: CASSLNSGIYEQYF. The CDR3 DNA reads TGTGCCAGCTCACTGAATAGCGGGATCTACGAGCAGTACTTC. J is TRBJ2-7 and V is TRBV18; 8 bases fit TRBD2. Trimming took 4 bases from V and 3 from J; bases not matched to a gene: 5. The CDR3 sequence is 14 residues long. Germline values: CDR1 KGHSH, CDR2 LQKENI.